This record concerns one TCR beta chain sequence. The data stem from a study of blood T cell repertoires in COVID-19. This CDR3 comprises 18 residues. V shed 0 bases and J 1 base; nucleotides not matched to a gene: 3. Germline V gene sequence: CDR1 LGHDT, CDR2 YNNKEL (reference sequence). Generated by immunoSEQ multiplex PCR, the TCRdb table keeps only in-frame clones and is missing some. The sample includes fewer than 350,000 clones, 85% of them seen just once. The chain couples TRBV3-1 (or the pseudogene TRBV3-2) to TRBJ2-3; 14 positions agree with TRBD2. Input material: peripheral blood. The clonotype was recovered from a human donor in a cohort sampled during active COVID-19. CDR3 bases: TGTGCCAGCAGCCAAGACCGACTAGCGGGGGGGCGCACAGATACGCAGTATTTT. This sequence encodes CASSQDRLAGGRTDTQYF.